The 2 T cell receptor beta chains given below trace back to one sample, sequenced in a study of shared clonotypes between healthy human individuals. The repertoire was sequenced with immunoSEQ multiplex PCR; TCRdb's copy has only in-frame clones and lacks some. The sample lists millions of clones, 93% occurring once. The sample was naive CD4+ T cells from PBMCs. The subset here: CD45RA+ positively selected. The source of these receptors is a man between 18 and 35 years old in good health. Some clones in this sample may be carry-over from other donors' samples.

This rearrangement joins TRBV11-2 to TRBJ1-5, with D perhaps matching TRBD1 (6 bases). The CDR3 totals 16 residues. V was cut by 5 bases and J by 7 bases, with 21 bases left in between. Germline assignment: CDR1 SGHAT and CDR2 FQNNGV. The CDR3 DNA follows: TGTGCCAGCAGCGAAGACGGACAGTCCCGATCGCAGCCCCAGCATTTT. Translated: CASSEDGQSRSQPQHF.

As DNA, the CDR3 is TGTGCCAGCAGTCAAGGTCTTTCTAGCACAGATACGCAGTATTTT. Amino acids: CASSQGLSSTDTQYF. The chain recombines TRBV5-8 with TRBJ2-3; D call uncertain. The ends were cut back, 5 bases at V and 0 bases at J, with 13 bases in the middle. The CDR3 is 15 residues long. Germline values: CDR1 SGHTS, CDR2 YDEGEE.